These 10 T cell receptor beta chains share one sample of origin, sequenced in a study of blood T cell repertoires in COVID-19. Using immunoSEQ multiplex PCR, the repertoire was profiled, and TCRdb retains in-frame clones only, with some absent. Altogether about 500,000 clones are present, roughly nine tenths being singletons, with the ten largest covering 0.7%. Material: PBMCs or T cells enriched from blood (not recorded which). All receptors derive from a woman aged 18-29 years who had recovered from COVID-19.

The J gene is TRBJ2-7, the V gene TRBV4-1, with 8 positions matching TRBD1. This CDR3 is 16 amino acids long. Germline trimming cut 0 bases from V and 4 bases from J; bases unmatched to any gene: 8. Germline CDR1 MGHRA, CDR2 YSYEKL. The CDR3 sequence is CASSQEWAGGSYEQYF. CDR3 DNA sequence: TGCGCCAGCAGCCAAGAGTGGGCAGGGGGCTCGTACGAGCAGTACTTC.

This clone appeared once. This rearrangement joins TRBV12-5 to TRBJ1-6; D gene unclear. The ends were cut back, 4 bases at V and 3 bases at J, with 13 bases in the middle. The CDR3 spans 16 residues. CDR1 and CDR2 from the germline V gene are LGHNT and FRNRAP. The CDR3 sequence is CASGSLRRGYNSPLHF. CDR3 coding DNA: TGTGCTAGTGGTTCGTTAAGACGGGGCTATAATTCACCCCTCCACTTT.

The chain combines TRBV2 with TRBJ1-1; D ambiguous. Trimming cost V 7 bases and J 0 bases, with 9 bases left between them. CDR1 and CDR2 from the germline V gene are SNHLY and FYNNEI. The CDR3 runs 13 residues. The CDR3 spells CASTQSVNTEAFF. The DNA for the CDR3 is TGTGCCAGCACCCAGTCCGTGAACACTGAAGCTTTCTTT. Filled out from reference TRBV2 and TRBJ1-1, the complete variable domain reads EPEVTQTPSHQVTQMGQEVILRCVPISNHLYFYWYRQILGQKVEFLVSFYNNEISEKSEIFDDQFSVERPDGSNFTLKIRSTKLEDSAMYFCASTQSVNTEAFFGQGTRLTVV.

The J gene is TRBJ1-5, the V gene TRBV30; perhaps TRBD1 as D (6 bases). The germline V and J ends were trimmed by 6 bases and 3 bases, with 15 bases remaining between them. Germline V lookup: CDR1 GTSNPN, CDR2 SVGIG (reference sequence). The CDR3 spans 14 residues. CDR3 region: CACQRDNLNQPQHF. The CDR3 nucleotides are TGTGCCTGCCAGAGGGACAATCTCAATCAGCCCCAGCATTTT. Looking up the rest from reference TRBV30 and TRBJ1-5 gives the full variable domain: SQTIHQWPATLVQPVGSPLSLECTVEGTSNPNLYWYRQAAGRGLQLLFYSVGIGQISSEVPQNLSASRPQDRQFILSSKKLLLSDSGFYLCACQRDNLNQPQHFGDGTRLSIL.

A single count supports this clone. The chain joins TRBV5-1 to TRBJ1-1, with D possibly being TRBD1 (6 bases). V gave up 0 bases and J gave up 1 base, with 10 bases separating them. CDR1 and CDR2 from the germline V gene are SGHRS and YFSETQ. The CDR3 extends over 15 amino acids. CDR3 coding DNA: TGCGCCAGCAGCTTGGAGGGGGTACCGAACACTGAAGCTTTCTTT. Amino acid sequence: CASSLEGVPNTEAFF.

The V and J genes are TRBV5-1 and TRBJ2-3; D uncertain. Germline CDR1 reads SGHRS; CDR2 reads YFSETQ. Trimming took off 4 bases at V and 2 bases at J, with 17 bases between the two ends. The CDR3 extends over 16 amino acids. The CDR3 here is CASSPLGPRLTDTQYF. The CDR3 DNA is TGCGCCAGCAGCCCTTTGGGCCCTCGTCTCACAGATACGCAGTATTTT.

The V and J genes are TRBV5-3 and TRBJ2-7; 10 nucleotides match TRBD1. TRBV5-3 falls under the ORF class, with uncertain function. V trimming: 4 bases; J trimming: 4 bases; junction bases outside the gene matches: 11. This CDR3 has 16 residues. CDR3 sequence: CARSPPERDRGYEQYF. The CDR3 bases are TGTGCCAGAAGCCCCCCGGAAAGGGACAGGGGATACGAGCAGTACTTC.

The chain is built from TRBV18 and TRBJ1-1, with no clear D. Germline CDR1 reads KGHSH; CDR2 reads LQKENI. V was shortened by 1 base and J by 5 bases, with 14 bases between the two germline ends. The CDR3 loop spans 15 amino acids. The CDR3 DNA sequence: TGTGCCAGCTCACCACGGGCGGGAGAAGGGACTGAAGCTTTCTTT. It is translated as CASSPRAGEGTEAFF.

The chain is built from TRBV2 and TRBJ2-3, with D possibly being TRBD1 (6 bases). CDR3 size: 13 residues. Looked up from germline, CDR1 is SNHLY and CDR2 is FYNNEI. V shed 3 bases and J shed 6 bases, with 10 bases lying between them. The CDR3 DNA is TGTGCCAGCAGTGACGACAGGAGGGATACGCAGTATTTT. Translation: CASSDDRRDTQYF.

The chain couples TRBV11-2 to TRBJ2-5; maybe TRBD2 (7 bases). Trimming left V 5 bases short and J 2 bases short, with 18 bases between. Germline values: CDR1 SGHAT, CDR2 FQNNGV. The CDR3 has 16 amino acids. Written as DNA, the CDR3 is TGTGCCAGCAGCCCCTATGGGGGGGCAAATCAAGAGACCCAGTACTTC. It translates to CASSPYGGANQETQYF.